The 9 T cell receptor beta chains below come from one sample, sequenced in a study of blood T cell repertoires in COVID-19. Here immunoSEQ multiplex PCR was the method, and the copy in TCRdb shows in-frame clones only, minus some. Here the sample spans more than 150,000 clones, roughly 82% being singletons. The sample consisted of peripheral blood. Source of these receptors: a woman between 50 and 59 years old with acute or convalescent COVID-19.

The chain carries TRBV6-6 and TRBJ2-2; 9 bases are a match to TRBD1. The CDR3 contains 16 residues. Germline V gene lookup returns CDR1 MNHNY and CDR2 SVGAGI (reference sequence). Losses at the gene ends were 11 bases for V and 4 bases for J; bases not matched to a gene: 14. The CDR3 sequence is CAGLARDRDGTGELFF. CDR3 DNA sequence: TGTGCCGGACTGGCCAGGGACAGGGATGGCACCGGGGAGCTGTTTTTT.

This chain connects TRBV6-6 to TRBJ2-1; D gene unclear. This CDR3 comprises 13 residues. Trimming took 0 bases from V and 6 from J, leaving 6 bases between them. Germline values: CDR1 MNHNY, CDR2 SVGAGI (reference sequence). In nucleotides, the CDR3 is TGTGCCAGCAGTTACTCAGGAGTCAATGAGCAGTTCTTC. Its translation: CASSYSGVNEQFF.

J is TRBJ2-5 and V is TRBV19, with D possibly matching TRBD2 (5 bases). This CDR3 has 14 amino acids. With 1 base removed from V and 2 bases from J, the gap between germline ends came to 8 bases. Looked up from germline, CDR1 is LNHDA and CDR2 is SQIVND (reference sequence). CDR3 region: CASSIGSGQETQYF. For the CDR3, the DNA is TGTGCCAGTAGTATAGGTTCGGGGCAAGAGACCCAGTACTTC.

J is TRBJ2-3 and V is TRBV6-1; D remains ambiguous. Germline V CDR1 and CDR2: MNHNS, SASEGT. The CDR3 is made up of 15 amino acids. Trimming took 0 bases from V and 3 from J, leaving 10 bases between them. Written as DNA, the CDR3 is TGTGCCAGCAGTGAAGCGTGGCCGAAGACAGATACGCAGTATTTT. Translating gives CASSEAWPKTDTQYF.

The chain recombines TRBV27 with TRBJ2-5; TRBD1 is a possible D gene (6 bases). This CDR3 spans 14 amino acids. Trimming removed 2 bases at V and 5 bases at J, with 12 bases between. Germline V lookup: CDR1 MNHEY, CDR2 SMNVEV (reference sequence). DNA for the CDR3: TGTGCCAGCAGTTTACCCACAGGGTTGGAGACCCAGTACTTC. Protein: CASSLPTGLETQYF.

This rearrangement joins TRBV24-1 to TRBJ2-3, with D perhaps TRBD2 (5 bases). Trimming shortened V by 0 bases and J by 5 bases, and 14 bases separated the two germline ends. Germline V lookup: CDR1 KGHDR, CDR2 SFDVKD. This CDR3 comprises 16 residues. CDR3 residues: CATSDLVFAGEDTQYF. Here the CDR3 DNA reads TGTGCCACCAGTGATTTGGTGTTCGCCGGGGAAGATACGCAGTATTTT.

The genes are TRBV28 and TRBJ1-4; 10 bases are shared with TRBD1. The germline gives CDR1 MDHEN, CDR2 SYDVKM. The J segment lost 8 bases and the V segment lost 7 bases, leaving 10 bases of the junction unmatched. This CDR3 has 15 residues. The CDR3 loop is CASNPSGTGDEKLFF. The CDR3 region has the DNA TGTGCCAGCAACCCCTCCGGGACAGGGGACGAAAAACTGTTTTTT.

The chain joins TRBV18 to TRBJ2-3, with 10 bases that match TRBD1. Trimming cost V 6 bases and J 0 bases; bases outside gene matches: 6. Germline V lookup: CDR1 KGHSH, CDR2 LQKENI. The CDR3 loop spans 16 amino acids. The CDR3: CASSLGTGVSTDTQYF. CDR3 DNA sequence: TGTGCCAGCTCCCTTGGGACAGGGGTTAGCACAGATACGCAGTATTTT.

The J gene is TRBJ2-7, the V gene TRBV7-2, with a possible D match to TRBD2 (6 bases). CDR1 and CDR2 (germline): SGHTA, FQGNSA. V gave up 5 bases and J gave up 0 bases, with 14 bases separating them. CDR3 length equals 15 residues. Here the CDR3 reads CASSLGWTNSYEQYF. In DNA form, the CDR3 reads TGTGCCAGCAGCCTTGGGTGGACTAACTCCTACGAGCAGTACTTC.